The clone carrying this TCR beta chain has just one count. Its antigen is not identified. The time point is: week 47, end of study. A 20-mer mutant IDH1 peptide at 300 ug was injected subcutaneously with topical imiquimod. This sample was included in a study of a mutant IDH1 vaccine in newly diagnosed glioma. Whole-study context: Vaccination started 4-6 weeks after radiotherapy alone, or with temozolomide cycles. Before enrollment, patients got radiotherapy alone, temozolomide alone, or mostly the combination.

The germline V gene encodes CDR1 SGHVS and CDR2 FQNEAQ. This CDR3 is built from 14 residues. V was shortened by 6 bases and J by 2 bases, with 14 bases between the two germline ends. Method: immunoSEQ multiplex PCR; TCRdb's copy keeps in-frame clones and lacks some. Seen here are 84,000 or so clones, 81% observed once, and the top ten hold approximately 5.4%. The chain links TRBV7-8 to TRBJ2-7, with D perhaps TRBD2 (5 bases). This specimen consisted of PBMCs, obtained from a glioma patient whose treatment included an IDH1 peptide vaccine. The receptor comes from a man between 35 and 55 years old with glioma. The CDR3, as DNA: TGTGCCAGCAGAAAGGGTGGGAGTCCCTACGAGCAGTACTTC. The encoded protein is CASRKGGSPYEQYF.